This TCR beta chain came from a study of graft-versus-host responses after intestinal transplantation. TCRdb's copy holds only in-frame clones and misses some; the assay was immunoSEQ multiplex PCR. Of about 26,000 clones detected, 82% appear once; the ten largest clones hold 0.65% to 0.9%. Trimming took 0 bases from V and 5 from J, leaving 9 bases between them. CDR3 length equals 13 residues. Germline loops: CDR1 SGDLS, CDR2 YYNGEE. A word on this clone: Its target is not known.

The sequencing used unstimulated CD4+ T cells sorted from spleen or lymph node cells, collected before intestinal transplant. This clonotype was sampled from a human donor who received an intestinal transplant. The J gene is TRBJ2-7, the V gene TRBV9; D perhaps matches TRBD2 (5 bases). DNA for the CDR3: TGTGCCAGCAGCGTAGGTCAGAGGGACGAGCAGTACTTC. It yields the protein CASSVGQRDEQYF.